Following are 8 T cell receptor beta chains from one sample sequenced in a study of shared clonotypes between healthy human individuals. Here immunoSEQ multiplex PCR was the method, and the copy in TCRdb shows in-frame clones only, minus some. The sample includes under 600,000 clones, about 97% of them seen just once. The material sequenced was naive CD4+ T cells sorted from blood. Subset reported: CD45RA+ positively selected. The receptors shown here come from a young woman in good health.

The sample holds one count of this clone. The CDR3 DNA follows: TGTGCCAGCAGAAGCAAGAGCTCCTATAATTCACCCCTCCACTTT. Its protein product is CASRSKSSYNSPLHF. The rearrangement links TRBV27 to TRBJ1-6; D is unclear. V was cut by 6 bases and J by 0 bases, with 9 bases left in between. CDR3 length: 15 amino acids. Germline loops: CDR1 MNHEY, CDR2 SMNVEV (reference sequence).

V and J are TRBV10-3 and TRBJ2-2; D assignment may be TRBD1 or TRBD2 (5 bases each). V gave up 4 bases and J gave up 2 bases, with 14 bases separating them. The CDR3 is 16 amino acids. The germline gives CDR1 ENHRY, CDR2 SYGVKD. The CDR3, as DNA: TGTGCCATCAGTGTAACCGGGGCCCTTAACACCGGGGAGCTGTTTTTT. It yields the protein CAISVTGALNTGELFF.

The chain combines TRBV4-1 with TRBJ2-1; D is perhaps TRBD2 (6 bases). The CDR3 is 15 amino acids. Trimming left V 4 bases short and J 1 base short, with 11 bases between. Germline values: CDR1 MGHRA, CDR2 YSYEKL. The CDR3 DNA follows: TGCGCCAGCAGCCCTCCGGGACTGTCCTACAATGAGCAGTTCTTC. It translates to CASSPPGLSYNEQFF.

The chain uses TRBV28 and TRBJ1-1; D uncertain. CDR3 size: 12 residues. Trimming shortened V by 9 bases and J by 6 bases, and 14 bases separated the two germline ends. Germline V gene data show CDR1 as MDHEN and CDR2 as SYDVKM. CDR3 residues: CASYQIGAEAFF. The CDR3 DNA follows: TGTGCCAGTTACCAAATTGGAGCTGAAGCTTTCTTT.

This rearrangement joins TRBV13 to TRBJ1-1; D is ambiguous. Germline CDR1 PRHDT, CDR2 FYEKMQ (reference sequence). Deletions cut 0 bases from V and 0 bases from J, with 8 bases between. The CDR3 loop spans 15 amino acids. CDR3 loop: CASSLGRPMNTEAFF. The CDR3 DNA sequence: TGTGCCAGCAGCTTAGGGAGACCTATGAACACTGAAGCTTTCTTT.

J is TRBJ2-7 and V is TRBV27; possible D gene TRBD2, 6 bases. CDR3 length equals 15 residues. Trimming left V 5 bases short and J 9 bases short, with 23 bases between. Germline CDR1 MNHEY, CDR2 SMNVEV (reference sequence). For the CDR3, the DNA is TGTGCCAGCAGTCCCGTCCGCGGGGCAATTAGGGGGCAGTACTTC. Translating gives CASSPVRGAIRGQYF.

The chain uses TRBV15 and TRBJ2-1, with 12 bases fitting TRBD2. J was trimmed by 7 bases and V by 0 bases; bases with no gene match: 10. Germline V CDR1 and CDR2: LNHNV, YYDKDF (reference sequence). The CDR3 covers 18 residues. The CDR3 spells CATSRDPFLAGGWNEQFF. The CDR3, as DNA: TGTGCCACCAGCAGAGACCCCTTCCTAGCGGGAGGGTGGAATGAGCAGTTCTTC.

V is TRBV27 and J is TRBJ2-5, with D possibly matching TRBD2 (6 bases). Germline-derived CDR1 and CDR2 are MNHEY and SMNVEV (reference sequence). The V end lost 6 bases, the J end lost 5 bases, and 25 bases lay between the germline ends. The CDR3 contains 17 residues. The CDR3 region has the DNA TGTGCCAGCAGCGCTAAAGGGCTAGCGAAACGGGTGGAGACCCAGTACTTC. This encodes CASSAKGLAKRVETQYF.